This T cell receptor (beta chain) was profiled in a study of T cells in Graves' hyperthyroidism and ophthalmopathy (dated by TCRdb to the late 2010s). For the study in its entirety: Peripheral blood was collected at initial diagnosis, before any treatment. To identify distinguishing TCR V-J signatures, a discovery cohort of around 100 patients was used, comprising 40 to 45 with Graves' ophthalmopathy and some 60 with stable Graves' hyperthyroidism. Prospective prediction of ophthalmopathy was tested in an independent validation cohort of 18 to 20 hyperthyroidism patients and 15 to 17 patients who later progressed to ophthalmopathy. The roughly 94 discovery patients were randomly divided into training and test sets at a 7:3 ratio. In addition, the study compared T-cell repertoires in thyroid tissue and in blood from about 6 Graves' hyperthyroidism patients. Following sampling, methimazole starting at 30 mg daily was given to hyperthyroidism patients, and high-dose intravenous methylprednisolone was given to ophthalmopathy patients. The paper describes TCR Vbeta CDR3 sequencing of fewer than 150 peripheral blood samples, made up of around 41 ophthalmopathy patients, some 76 hyperthyroidism patients and roughly 17 progressor patients. Overall results and qualifications from the work: A 13 V-J signature model separated ophthalmopathy from stable hyperthyroidism, with just over 85% sensitivity and about 81% specificity in cross-validation and 80%/75% in testing. Sample size was not statistically predetermined, and investigators were not blinded to group allocation. In validation, the model predicted progression to ophthalmopathy with approximately 71% sensitivity and less than 80% specificity, a median of around 6.6 months before onset. Most expanded thyroid clonotypes (frequency above 0.001) were also detected in blood, suggesting blood repertoires may reflect thyroid immune responses.

The TCR beta CDR3 regions were amplified from RNA transcripts. A first-round RT-PCR of the TCR CDR3 used the HTBI primer set with the Qiagen OneStep RT-PCR kit. The libraries were constructed in a second round of multiplex PCR and then size-selected and purified. Paired-end sequencing of the libraries was performed with 100 bp reads on an Illumina HiSeq2000. Regarding the original processing steps: Raw data were processed with SOAPnuke, discarding reads with adapters, uncalled bases, mean Phred below 15, or no exact constant-primer or identifier match. COPE v1.2.5 was used to merge high-quality paired reads, and clonotypes were defined as unique nucleotide sequences. MiTCR v1.1 was used to align clonotypes to the IMGT TRBV, TRBD and TRBJ reference segments. Only V-J combinations with frequency above 0.0001, covering 99% to 99.2% of repertoires, were analysed. A TCS score was defined as the ratio between F50 (clonal expansion) and ExV (chaos), using BLOSUM62-based TCRdist between CDR3 peptides within each V-J. Welch's t-statistics and random forest reduced 514 V-J features to 10 to 15, which were used in a naive Bayes classifier (R e1071). TCRdb handled the public reads itself, with Q25 trimming in fastp and clone calling in MiXCR, and kept productive beta chains. Rows with a matching CDR3 protein are joined into one entry that keeps the most common DNA and genes. These V and J calls are TCRdb output, not the study's own analysis. The sample table records under 600,000 distinct CDR3 sequences; 15% to 20% of these occur just once. Clones ranked in the top ten supply roughly 3.5% of the sample.

Moderately to severely active disease, a Clinical Activity Score of at least 3, a NOSPECS grade of at least 4, and a duration under 3 months were present in ophthalmopathy patients. Patients with uncontrolled infections, other autoimmune diseases, pregnancy or lactation were excluded. Diagnoses were established on the basis of clinical symptoms, serum thyroxine and TRAb, thyroid ultrasound, and orbital computed tomography. PBMCs were isolated from more than 9 ml of fresh peripheral blood by Ficoll-Paque density gradient centrifugation. Total RNA was extracted using Trizol reagent, and RNA quality was assessed on an Agilent 2100 Bioanalyzer. From a lookup of the germline V gene (reference sequence), CDR1 and CDR2 are LNHDA and SQIVND. The CDR3, from cysteine to phenylalanine, totals 14 residues. Only the CDR3 portion is preserved as DNA: 42 bases, with reading frame beginning at the first base. V and J are truncated by 1 base and 1 base respectively, leaving an intervening sequence of 7 bases.

This clonotype was seen a few times. Its antigen is unknown. One base away there is no much larger clone; base qualities are not given. The V gene is TRBV19 and the J gene is TRBJ1-2, and TRBD1 may be the D gene, going by 6 matching bases. The origin of this receptor is a woman aged 40-49 years with Graves' ophthalmopathy. Sequencing was performed on blood. The CDR3 region has the sequence CASSIVDSNYGYTF. The DNA reads as follows: TGTGCCAGTAGTATAGTGGACAGTAACTATGGCTACACCTTC.